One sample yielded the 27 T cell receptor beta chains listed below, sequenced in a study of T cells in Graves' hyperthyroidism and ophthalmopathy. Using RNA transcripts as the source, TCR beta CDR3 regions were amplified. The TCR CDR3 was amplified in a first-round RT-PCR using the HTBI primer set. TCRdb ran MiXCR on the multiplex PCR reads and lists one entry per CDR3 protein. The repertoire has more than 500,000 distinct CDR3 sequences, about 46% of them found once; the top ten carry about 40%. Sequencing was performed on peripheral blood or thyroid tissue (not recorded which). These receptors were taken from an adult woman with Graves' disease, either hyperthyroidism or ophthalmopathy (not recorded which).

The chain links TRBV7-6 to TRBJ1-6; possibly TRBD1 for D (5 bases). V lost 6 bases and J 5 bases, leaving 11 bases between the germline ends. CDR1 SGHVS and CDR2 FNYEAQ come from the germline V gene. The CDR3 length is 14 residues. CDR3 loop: CASRLAGDNSPLHF. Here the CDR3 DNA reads TGTGCCAGCAGGTTGGCGGGGGATAATTCACCCCTCCACTTT.

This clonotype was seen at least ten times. The CDR3 sequence: CASSLGQGHQPQHF. The CDR3 DNA reads TGTGCCAGCAGTCTGGGACAGGGGCATCAGCCCCAGCATTTT. The chain combines TRBV28 with TRBJ1-5; 10 bases agree with TRBD1. Germline V gives CDR1 MDHEN, CDR2 SYDVKM. J lost 5 bases, V lost 5 bases, and 3 bases had no gene match. This CDR3 has 14 residues. The whole variable domain, remainder taken from reference TRBV28 and TRBJ1-5, is DVKVTQSSRYLVKRTGEKVFLECVQDMDHENMFWYRQDPGLGLRLIYFSYDVKMKEKGDIPEGYSVSREKKERFSLILESASTNQTSMYLCASSLGQGHQPQHFGDGTRLSIL.

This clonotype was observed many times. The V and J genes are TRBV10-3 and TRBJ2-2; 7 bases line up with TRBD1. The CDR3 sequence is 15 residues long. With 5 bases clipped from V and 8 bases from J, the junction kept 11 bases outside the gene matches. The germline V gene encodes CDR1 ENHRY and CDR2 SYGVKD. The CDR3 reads CAISPRQGGSGELFF. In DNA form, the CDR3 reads TGTGCCATCAGTCCCCGACAGGGTGGTAGTGGGGAGCTGTTTTTT.

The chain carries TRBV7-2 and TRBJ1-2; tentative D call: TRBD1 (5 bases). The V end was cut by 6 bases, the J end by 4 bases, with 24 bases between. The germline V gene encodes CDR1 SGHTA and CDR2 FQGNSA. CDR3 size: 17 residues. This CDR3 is CASSHPGSQMGLYGYTF. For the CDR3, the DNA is TGTGCCAGCAGTCACCCCGGCAGCCAGATGGGACTCTATGGCTACACCTTC.

The CDR3 here is CASSFDSTYSYEQYF. The CDR3 bases are TGTGCCAGCAGTTTTGACAGCACATACTCCTACGAGCAGTACTTC. The gene calls are TRBV6-5 and TRBJ2-7, with D maybe TRBD1 (5 bases). CDR1 is MNHEY, CDR2 SVGAGI, per germline. V was trimmed by 4 bases and J by 0 bases, leaving 13 bases between them. The CDR3 runs to 15 residues.

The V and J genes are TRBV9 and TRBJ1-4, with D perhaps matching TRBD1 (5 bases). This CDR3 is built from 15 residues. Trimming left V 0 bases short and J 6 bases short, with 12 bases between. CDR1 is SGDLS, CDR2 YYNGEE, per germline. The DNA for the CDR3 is TGTGCCAGCAGCGTAGGGAGAGGGGTCGATGAAAAACTGTTTTTT. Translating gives CASSVGRGVDEKLFF.

DNA for the CDR3: TGTGCCAGCAGCGGGATGGGACGGAACAATGAGCAGTACTTC. Translation gives CASSGMGRNNEQYF. The chain employs TRBV7-6 and TRBJ2-7, with D perhaps assigned TRBD1 or TRBD2 (5 bases each). The CDR3 spans 14 residues. CDR1 SGHVS and CDR2 FNYEAQ come from the germline V gene. Trimming shortened V by 5 bases and J by 7 bases, and 18 bases separated the two germline ends.

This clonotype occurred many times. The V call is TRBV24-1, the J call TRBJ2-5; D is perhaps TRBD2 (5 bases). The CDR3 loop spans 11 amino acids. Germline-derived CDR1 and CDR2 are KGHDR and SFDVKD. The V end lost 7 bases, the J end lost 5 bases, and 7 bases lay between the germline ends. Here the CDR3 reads CATSRGETQYF. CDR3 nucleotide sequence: TGTGCCACCAGCCGAGGGGAGACCCAGTACTTC.

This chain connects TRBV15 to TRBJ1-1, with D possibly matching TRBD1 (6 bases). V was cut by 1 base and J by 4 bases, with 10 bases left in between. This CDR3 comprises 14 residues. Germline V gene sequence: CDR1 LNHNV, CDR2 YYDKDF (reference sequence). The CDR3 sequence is CATSRVGGGTEAFF. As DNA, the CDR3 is TGTGCCACCAGCAGAGTGGGGGGCGGCACTGAAGCTTTCTTT.

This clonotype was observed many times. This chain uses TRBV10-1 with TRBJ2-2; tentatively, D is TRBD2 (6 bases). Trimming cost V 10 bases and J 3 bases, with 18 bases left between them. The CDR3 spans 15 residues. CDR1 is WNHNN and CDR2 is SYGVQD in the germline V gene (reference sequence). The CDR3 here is CANSGGWGDTGELFF. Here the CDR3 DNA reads TGCGCCAACTCAGGAGGATGGGGGGACACCGGGGAGCTGTTTTTT.

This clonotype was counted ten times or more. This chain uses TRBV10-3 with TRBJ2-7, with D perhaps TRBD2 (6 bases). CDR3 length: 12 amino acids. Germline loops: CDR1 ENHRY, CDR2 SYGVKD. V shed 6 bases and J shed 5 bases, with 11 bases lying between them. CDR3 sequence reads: CAIRGTDDEQYF. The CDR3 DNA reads TGTGCCATCAGAGGGACTGACGACGAGCAGTACTTC.

CDR3 in amino acids: CSVGYRGNTIYF. The CDR3 DNA sequence: TGCAGCGTGGGTTACAGGGGAAACACCATATATTTT. The chain recombines TRBV29-1 with TRBJ1-3, with D possibly matching TRBD1 (5 bases). CDR1 is SQVTM and CDR2 is ANQGSEA in the germline V gene. The CDR3 covers 12 residues. V was trimmed by 6 bases and J by 4 bases, leaving 10 bases between them.

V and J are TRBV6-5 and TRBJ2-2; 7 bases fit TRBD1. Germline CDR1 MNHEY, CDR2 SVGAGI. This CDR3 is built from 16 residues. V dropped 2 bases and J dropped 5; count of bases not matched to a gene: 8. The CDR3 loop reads CASSYPTGTETGELFF. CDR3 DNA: TGTGCCAGCAGTTACCCAACCGGGACAGAAACCGGGGAGCTGTTTTTT.

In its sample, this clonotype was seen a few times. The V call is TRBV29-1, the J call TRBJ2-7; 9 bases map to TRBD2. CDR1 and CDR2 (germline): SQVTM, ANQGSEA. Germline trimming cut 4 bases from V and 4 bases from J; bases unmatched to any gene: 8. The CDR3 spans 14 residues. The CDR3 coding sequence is TGCAGCGTTGTCGGAGCGGGAGGAGGGTACGAGCAGTACTTC. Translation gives CSVVGAGGGYEQYF.

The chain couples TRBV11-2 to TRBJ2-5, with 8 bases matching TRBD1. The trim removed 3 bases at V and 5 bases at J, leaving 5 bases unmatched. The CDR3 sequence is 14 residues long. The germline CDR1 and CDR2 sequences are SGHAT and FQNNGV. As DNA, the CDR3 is TGTGCCAGCAGCTTCTCGACAGGGGTGGAGACCCAGTACTTC. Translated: CASSFSTGVETQYF.

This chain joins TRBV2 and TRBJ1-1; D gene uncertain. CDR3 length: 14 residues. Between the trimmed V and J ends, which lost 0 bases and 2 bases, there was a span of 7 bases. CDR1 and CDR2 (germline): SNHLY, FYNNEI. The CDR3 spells CASSEAAVNTEAFF. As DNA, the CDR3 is TGTGCCAGCAGTGAAGCGGCAGTTAACACTGAAGCTTTCTTT.

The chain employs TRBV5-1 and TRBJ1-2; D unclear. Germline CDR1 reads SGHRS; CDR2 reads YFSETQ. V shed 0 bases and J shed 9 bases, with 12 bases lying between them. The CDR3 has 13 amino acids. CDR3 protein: CASSLDRVRSYTF. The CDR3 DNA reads TGCGCCAGCAGCTTGGACCGGGTTCGGAGCTACACCTTC. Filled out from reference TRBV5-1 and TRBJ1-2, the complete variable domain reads KAGVTQTPRYLIKTRGQQVTLSCSPISGHRSVSWYQQTPGQGLQFLFEYFSETQRNKGNFPGRFSGRQFSNSRSEMNVSTLELGDSALYLCASSLDRVRSYTFGSGTRLTVV.

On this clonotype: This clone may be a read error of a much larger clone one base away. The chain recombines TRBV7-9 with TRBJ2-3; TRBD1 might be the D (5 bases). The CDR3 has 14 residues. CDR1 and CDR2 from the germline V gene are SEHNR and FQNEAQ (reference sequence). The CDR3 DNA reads TGTGCCAGCAGCCCGCTTCTGCGCACAGGTACGCAGTATTTT. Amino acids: CASSPLLRTGTQYF. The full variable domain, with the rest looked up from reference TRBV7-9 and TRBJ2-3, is DTGVSQNPRHKITKRGQNVTFRCDPISEHNRLYWYRQTLGQGPEFLTYFQNEAQLEKSRLLSDRFSAERPKGSFSTLEIQRTEQGDSAMYLCASSPLLRTGTQYFGPGTRLTVL.

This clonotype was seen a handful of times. CDR3 amino acids: CASSLAGGLSYEQYF. CDR3 DNA: TGTGCCAGCAGCTTGGCGGGGGGCCTGTCATACGAGCAGTACTTC. V is TRBV9 and J is TRBJ2-7, with TRBD2 matching 8 bases. This CDR3 contains 15 residues. Germline loops: CDR1 SGDLS, CDR2 YYNGEE. With V trimmed by 4 bases and J by 4 bases, 10 bases remained unmatched.

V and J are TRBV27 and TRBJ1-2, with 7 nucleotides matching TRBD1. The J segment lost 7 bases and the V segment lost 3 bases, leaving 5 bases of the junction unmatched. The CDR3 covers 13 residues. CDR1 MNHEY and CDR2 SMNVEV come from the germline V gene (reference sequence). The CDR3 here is CASSFQGGVGYTF. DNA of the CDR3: TGTGCCAGCAGTTTCCAGGGGGGAGTTGGCTACACCTTC.

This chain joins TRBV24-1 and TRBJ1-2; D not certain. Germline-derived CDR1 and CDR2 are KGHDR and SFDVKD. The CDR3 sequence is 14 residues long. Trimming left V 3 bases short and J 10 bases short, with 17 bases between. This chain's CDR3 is CATSDTGRLLDYTF. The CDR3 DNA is TGTGCCACCAGTGATACGGGTAGGCTCTTGGACTACACCTTC.

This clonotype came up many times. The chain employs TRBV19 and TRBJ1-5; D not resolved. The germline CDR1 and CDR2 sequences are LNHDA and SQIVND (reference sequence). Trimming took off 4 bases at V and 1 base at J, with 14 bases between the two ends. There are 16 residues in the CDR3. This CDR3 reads CASSTISVVSNQPQHF. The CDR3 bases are TGTGCCAGTAGTACAATCTCGGTGGTAAGCAATCAGCCCCAGCATTTT. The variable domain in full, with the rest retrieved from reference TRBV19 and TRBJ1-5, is DGGITQSPKYLFRKEGQNVTLSCEQNLNHDAMYWYRQDPGQGLRLIYYSQIVNDFQKGDIAEGYSVSREKKESFPLTVTSAQKNPTAFYLCASSTISVVSNQPQHFGDGTRLSIL.

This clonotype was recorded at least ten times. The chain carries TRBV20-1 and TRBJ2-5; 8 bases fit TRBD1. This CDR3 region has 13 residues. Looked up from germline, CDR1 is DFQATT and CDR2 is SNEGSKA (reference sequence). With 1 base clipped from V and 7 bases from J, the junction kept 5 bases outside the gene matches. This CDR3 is CSARGLGTGTQYF. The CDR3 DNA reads TGCAGTGCTAGAGGGCTAGGGACAGGGACCCAGTACTTC.

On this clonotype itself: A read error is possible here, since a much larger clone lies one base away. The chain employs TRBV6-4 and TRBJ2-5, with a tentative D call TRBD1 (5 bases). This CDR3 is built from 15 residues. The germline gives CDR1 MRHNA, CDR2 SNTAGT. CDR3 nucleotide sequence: TGTGCCAGCAGTGAGGCCCCAGGGATCGGAGAGGCCCAGTACTTC. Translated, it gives CASSEAPGIGEAQYF.

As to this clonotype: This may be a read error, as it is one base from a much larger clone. The CDR3 region has the DNA TGTGCCATCAGTTACTCTGGCAGGACCCTCCACTTT. This gives the protein CAISYSGRTLHF. The chain carries TRBV10-3 and TRBJ1-6; D is uncertain. Germline CDR1 and CDR2: ENHRY and SYGVKD. The CDR3 spans 12 residues. V lost 5 bases, J lost 14 bases, and 13 bases lay in between.

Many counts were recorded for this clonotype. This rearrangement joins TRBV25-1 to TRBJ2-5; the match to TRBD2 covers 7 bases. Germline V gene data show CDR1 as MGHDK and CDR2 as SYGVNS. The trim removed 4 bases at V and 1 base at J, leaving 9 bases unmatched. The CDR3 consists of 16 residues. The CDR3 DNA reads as TGTGCCAGCAGTGGAGGACTAGTCCCCCTCCAAGAGACCCAGTACTTC. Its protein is CASSGGLVPLQETQYF.

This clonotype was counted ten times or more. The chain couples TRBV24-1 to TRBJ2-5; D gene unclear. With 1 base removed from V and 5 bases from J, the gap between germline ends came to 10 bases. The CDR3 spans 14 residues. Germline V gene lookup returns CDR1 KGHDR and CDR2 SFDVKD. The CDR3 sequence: CATSDFARSETQYF. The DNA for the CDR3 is TGTGCCACCAGTGATTTCGCAAGGTCGGAGACCCAGTACTTC.